These 24 T cell receptor beta chains share one sample of origin, sequenced in a study of T-cell memory formation after mild COVID-19. TCRdb re-called the 5' RACE reads through MiXCR, storing one row per CDR3 protein. The sample holds 140,000 to 150,000 distinct CDR3 sequences, under 30% seen once. Sequencing was carried out using PBMCs or a T cell subset sorted from them (not recorded which). The origin of the receptors is an adult woman who had mild COVID-19 (a few samples of this study predate the infection). Cell type and time point are not known.

The chain links TRBV12-3 or TRBV12-4 to TRBJ1-5; D unresolved. Trimming shortened V by 7 bases and J by 6 bases, and 13 bases separated the two germline ends. The CDR3 totals 13 residues. CDR3 in DNA: TGTGCCAGCATCCTTGGTATAGGTCAGCCCCAGCATTTT. Translated: CASILGIGQPQHF.

This rearrangement joins TRBV9 to TRBJ2-5; D not resolved. Per the germline V gene, CDR1 is SGDLS and CDR2 is YYNGEE. CDR3 length equals 13 residues. V lost 1 base to trimming and J lost 4 bases, with 8 bases between them. The CDR3 reads CASSVQDGETQYF. CDR3 bases: TGTGCCAGCAGCGTACAGGACGGAGAGACCCAGTACTTC. The full variable domain, its missing parts supplied by reference TRBV9 and TRBJ2-5, is DSGVTQTPKHLITATGQRVTLRCSPRSGDLSVYWYQQSLDQGLQFLIQYYNGEERAKGNILERFSAQQFPDLHSELNLSSLELGDSALYFCASSVQDGETQYFGPGTRLLVL.

The gene calls are TRBV4-1 and TRBJ2-1; TRBD2 aligns across 8 bases. Germline assignment: CDR1 MGHRA and CDR2 YSYEKL. This CDR3 comprises 20 residues. J gave up 5 bases and V 5 bases, and 23 bases lay outside the gene matches. The CDR3 DNA reads TGCGCCAGCAGCGTGATATCCTCCGGGGGGGCTTATATTCGAGACAATGAGCAGTTCTTC. Its translation: CASSVISSGGAYIRDNEQFF.

J is TRBJ2-1 and V is TRBV24-1, with 12 bases matching TRBD2. V dropped 7 bases and J dropped 5; count of bases not matched to a gene: 5. Germline V gene data show CDR1 as KGHDR and CDR2 as SFDVKD. This CDR3 is built from 15 residues. The CDR3 protein is CATSVTSGGNNEQFF. The CDR3, as DNA: TGTGCCACCAGCGTGACTAGCGGGGGCAACAATGAGCAGTTCTTC.

J is TRBJ1-1 and V is TRBV18, with D possibly being TRBD1 (5 bases). The CDR3 has 16 residues. V was cut by 4 bases and J by 0 bases, with 15 bases left in between. The germline V gene encodes CDR1 KGHSH and CDR2 LQKENI. CDR3 nucleotides: TGTGCCAGCTCACTTGGGTCGGGGACCGTGAACACTGAAGCTTTCTTT. Translation: CASSLGSGTVNTEAFF. Looking up the rest from reference TRBV18 and TRBJ1-1 gives the full variable domain: NAGVMQNPRHLVRRRGQEARLRCSPMKGHSHVYWYRQLPEEGLKFMVYLQKENIIDESGMPKERFSAEFPKEGPSILRIQQVVRGDSAAYFCASSLGSGTVNTEAFFGQGTRLTVV.

This sequence joins TRBV2 and TRBJ2-7; TRBD2 might be the D (5 bases). Per germline, CDR1 SNHLY and CDR2 FYNNEI. The V gene lost 3 bases and the J gene lost 2 bases, with 11 bases spanning the gap. The CDR3 is made up of 14 amino acids. The CDR3 bases are TGTGCCAGCAGTGAGGCGGGTTTCACCTACGAGCAGTACTTC. Amino acids: CASSEAGFTYEQYF.

This clonotype was recorded a few times. The V gene is TRBV5-1, the J gene TRBJ1-4; no clear D gene. Trimming left V 1 base short and J 5 bases short, with 6 bases between. Germline CDR1 reads SGHRS; CDR2 reads YFSETQ. The CDR3 has 13 residues. DNA for the CDR3: TGCGCCAGCAGCTTGTGGGTGAATGAAAAACTGTTTTTT. Amino acids: CASSLWVNEKLFF.

This clonotype was counted a few times. V and J are TRBV10-3 and TRBJ2-7, with D possibly being TRBD2 (5 bases). Germline V CDR1 and CDR2: ENHRY, SYGVKD. The CDR3 has 14 amino acids. Trimming pared 3 bases from V and 2 bases from J, leaving 11 bases between. CDR3 loop: CAISDEGSAYEQYF. As DNA, the CDR3 is TGTGCCATCAGTGACGAGGGATCCGCCTACGAGCAGTACTTC.

This clonotype was detected only a few times. The chain has TRBV27 and TRBJ2-1; perhaps TRBD2 as D (6 bases). V lost 5 bases, J lost 9 bases, and 20 bases lay in between. Germline assignment: CDR1 MNHEY and CDR2 SMNVEV (reference sequence). There are 15 residues in the CDR3. The CDR3 nucleotides are TGTGCCAGCAGTCTTCGGGACTCCTTCAGAGGTGAGCAGTTCTTC. This sequence encodes CASSLRDSFRGEQFF.

This clonotype was seen a handful of times. The chain is built from TRBV7-9 and TRBJ2-1; D not certain. Trimming left V 3 bases short and J 9 bases short, with 3 bases between. This CDR3 has 10 residues. Germline V gene lookup returns CDR1 SEHNR and CDR2 FQNEAQ (reference sequence). The CDR3 sequence is CASSFSEQFF. The DNA of the CDR3 is TGTGCCAGCAGCTTTAGTGAGCAGTTCTTC. Full variable domain (outside the CDR3, taken from reference TRBV7-9 and TRBJ2-1): DTGVSQNPRHKITKRGQNVTFRCDPISEHNRLYWYRQTLGQGPEFLTYFQNEAQLEKSRLLSDRFSAERPKGSFSTLEIQRTEQGDSAMYLCASSFSEQFFGPGTRLTVL.

The gene calls are TRBV10-3 and TRBJ2-7; TRBD1 agrees at 7 bases. CDR3 length equals 15 residues. V shed 0 bases and J 3 bases; nucleotides not matched to a gene: 5. Per the germline V gene, CDR1 is ENHRY and CDR2 is SYGVKD. The CDR3 DNA reads TGTGCCATCAGTGAGTCCCGGGACAGCCACTACGAGCAGTACTTC. Encoded protein: CAISESRDSHYEQYF.

The V and J genes are TRBV27 and TRBJ2-2; TRBD1 aligns across 9 bases. This CDR3 spans 15 amino acids. In germline, CDR1 is MNHEY, CDR2 SMNVEV (reference sequence). V shed 7 bases and J 8 bases; nucleotides not matched to a gene: 11. The DNA of the CDR3 is TGTGCCAGCATTCAGGACAGGGGCGCGGGAGGGGAGCTGTTTTTT. Translating it yields CASIQDRGAGGELFF.

J is TRBJ2-4 and V is TRBV9; D perhaps matches TRBD1 (6 bases). The V and J ends lost 0 bases and 1 base respectively, with 8 bases between them. The CDR3 length is 15 residues. Germline V CDR1 and CDR2: SGDLS, YYNGEE. In nucleotides, the CDR3 is TGTGCCAGCAGCGTAGGCCAGGGGGCCAAAAACATTCAGTACTTC. Encoded protein: CASSVGQGAKNIQYF.

The chain links TRBV15 to TRBJ2-3, with 11 bases lining up with TRBD1. This CDR3 spans 13 amino acids. Trimming took 7 bases from V and 5 from J; bases not matched to a gene: 2. CDR1 is LNHNV, CDR2 YYDKDF, per germline (reference sequence). In DNA, the CDR3 is TGTGCCACCACGGACAGGGGGCGAGATACGCAGTATTTT. Its protein is CATTDRGRDTQYF.

V gene TRBV9 combines with J gene TRBJ2-1, with D uncertain. The germline V gene encodes CDR1 SGDLS and CDR2 YYNGEE. Trimming left V 2 bases short and J 8 bases short, with 11 bases between. The CDR3 has 13 residues. The CDR3, as DNA: TGTGCCAGCAGCGTCGGGCAAACGGATGAGCAGTTCTTC. The encoded protein is CASSVGQTDEQFF.

This clonotype was counted a few times. V usage is TRBV7-9 and J usage is TRBJ1-2, with 10 bases identical to TRBD1. Germline V CDR1 and CDR2: SEHNR, FQNEAQ (reference sequence). There are 14 residues in the CDR3. With 4 bases clipped from V and 7 bases from J, the junction kept 6 bases outside the gene matches. CDR3 residues: CASSSPGQGSGYTF. CDR3 in DNA: TGTGCCAGCAGCTCACCGGGACAGGGGTCTGGCTACACCTTC.

The genes are TRBV12-3 or TRBV12-4 and TRBJ2-7, with a weak D call TRBD2 (5 bases). The CDR3 spans 13 residues. Trimming took 6 bases from V and 4 from J, leaving 13 bases between them. The CDR3 DNA reads as TGTGCCAGCAGCCCTTCTCCGGGGTACGAGCAGTACTTC. It is translated as CASSPSPGYEQYF.

This clonotype was seen a handful of times. The chain employs TRBV23-1 and TRBJ2-1, with D uncertain. TRBV23-1 belongs to the ORF category, with a function that is uncertain. V shed 4 bases and J shed 10 bases, with 11 bases lying between them. The CDR3 has 12 amino acids. CDR3: CASSLNIKEQFF. CDR3 bases: TGCGCCAGCAGTCTTAATATTAAGGAGCAGTTCTTC.

This clonotype was recorded many times. The V gene is TRBV5-1, the J gene TRBJ2-7; 9 nucleotides match TRBD1. The CDR3 extends over 14 amino acids. The germline V gene has CDR1 SGHRS and CDR2 YFSETQ. V was clipped by 3 bases and J by 3 bases; unmatched bases: 4. CDR3 coding DNA: TGCGCCAGCAGCTACTCGACAGGGGGCTACGAGCAGTACTTC. Its translation is CASSYSTGGYEQYF.

The chain joins TRBV7-8 to TRBJ2-1; possibly TRBD1 for D (6 bases). CDR1 SGHVS and CDR2 FQNEAQ come from the germline V gene. The V end lost 3 bases, the J end lost 7 bases, and 16 bases lay between the germline ends. CDR3 size: 15 residues. CDR3 bases: TGTGCCAGCAGCTTCGGGTCACCCAGGGGTAATGAGCAGTTCTTC. Translated: CASSFGSPRGNEQFF.

This chain connects TRBV7-3 to TRBJ2-1; no clear D. Trimming took off 2 bases at V and 8 bases at J, with 7 bases between the two ends. The CDR3 spans 12 residues. The germline V gene encodes CDR1 SGHTA and CDR2 FQGTGA. The CDR3 DNA reads as TGTGCCAGCAGCTTAGCGAATGATGAGCAGTTCTTC. The encoded protein is CASSLANDEQFF.

This clonotype was observed many times. An end of the junction differs from the germline gene, which may be a read error. The chain employs TRBV7-8 and TRBJ1-2, with D maybe TRBD1 (5 bases). Germline lookup yields CDR1 SGHVS and CDR2 FQNEAQ. CDR3 length: 13 amino acids. The CDR3 loop is CASSLGTNYGYTF. CDR3 DNA sequence: TGTGCCAGCAGTTTAGGGACCAACTATGGCTACACCTTC.

V is TRBV5-6 and J is TRBJ1-6, with 7 bases matching TRBD1. The V segment lost 6 bases and the J segment 6 bases; nucleotides outside the gene matches: 12. The CDR3 totals 16 residues. Germline-derived CDR1 and CDR2 are SGHDT and YYEEEE. This CDR3 is CASIRLTGNPNSPLHF. The CDR3 nucleotides are TGTGCCAGCATTCGACTGACAGGGAACCCTAATTCACCCCTCCACTTT.

This chain connects TRBV25-1 to TRBJ2-7; D is ambiguous. Germline V CDR1 and CDR2: MGHDK, SYGVNS. V was clipped by 4 bases and J by 2 bases, with 6 bases between them. This CDR3 spans 12 amino acids. The CDR3 is CASSASTYEQYF. The CDR3, as DNA: TGTGCCAGCAGTGCCTCCACCTACGAGCAGTACTTC.